Below, 21 T cell receptor beta chains from the same sample are listed, as sequenced in a study of molecular identifiers for immune sequencing clone quantification. One entry per CDR3 protein results from TCRdb running MiXCR on the PCR reads. The sample gives tens of thousands of distinct CDR3 sequences, approximately 26% of which show up once; 1.9% is in the top ten. The sample consisted of naive CD8+ T cells from blood, with Jurkat cell RNA spiked in. Indicated subset: FACS-sorted CD8+CD4-CCR7+CD45RA+ naive T cells. These receptors all stem from a human donor in good health. Some libraries in this study had Jurkat cell RNA spiked in.

V gene TRBV25-1 combines with J gene TRBJ2-5; the D is unclear. The germline gives CDR1 MGHDK, CDR2 SYGVNS. This CDR3 has 14 amino acids. The V end was cut by 3 bases, the J end by 5 bases, with 13 bases between. CDR3: CASSDLGPTETQYF. CDR3 DNA sequence: TGTGCCAGCAGTGATTTGGGCCCAACGGAGACCCAGTACTTC.

The rearrangement joins TRBV19 to TRBJ2-7; D gene ambiguous. The CDR3 is 14 residues long. CDR1 is LNHDA and CDR2 is SQIVND in the germline V gene (reference sequence). V lost 0 bases and J lost 2, with 8 bases in between. CDR3 in amino acids: CASSIDAVTYEQYF. The CDR3, as DNA: TGTGCCAGTAGTATAGACGCGGTGACCTACGAGCAGTACTTC.

In this sample, this clonotype turned up a few times. One base away lies a much larger clone, so this may be a sequencing read error. V gene TRBV30 combines with J gene TRBJ2-7; a weak D match, TRBD2 (5 bases). V was shortened by 1 base and J by 3 bases, with 7 bases between the two germline ends. Germline-derived CDR1 and CDR2 are GTSNPN and SVGIG (reference sequence). The CDR3 has 12 amino acids. The CDR3 spells CAWSGENYEQYF. As DNA, the CDR3 is TGTGCCTGGAGTGGGGAGAACTACGAGCAGTACTTC.

Concerning this clonotype: The final CDR3 position lacks the conserved phenylalanine or tryptophan, pointing to a likely read error. The limits of the CDR3 on the DNA are not certain, so only TCRdb's listed CDR3 is given. The V and J genes are TRBV7-2 and TRBJ1-1; the table gives TRBD1 as D, unverified against the DNA. The CDR3 is made up of 13 amino acids, end residues included. Germline lookup yields CDR1 SGHTA and CDR2 FQGNSA. CDR3: CASSAPMITEALL.

This clonotype was recorded many times. The chain uses TRBV12-3 or TRBV12-4 and TRBJ2-3; D remains unclear. The CDR3 length is 11 residues. V lost 7 bases to trimming and J lost 5 bases, with 7 bases between them. CDR3 region: CASNGGDTQYF. CDR3 nucleotides: TGTGCCAGCAATGGTGGAGATACGCAGTATTTT.

Details on this clonotype: A read error may explain this, as a much larger clone is one base away. The chain carries TRBV4-1 and TRBJ1-1; D may be TRBD1 (6 bases). This CDR3 has 16 amino acids. The germline CDR1 and CDR2 sequences are MGHRA and YSYEKL. The CDR3 loop is CASSLAPQGLNTEASF. The CDR3 DNA reads as TGCGCCAGCAGCCTAGCGCCACAGGGTTTGAACACTGAAGCTTCCTTT.

By sample fraction, this clonotype is medium-sized. The chain carries TRBV28 and TRBJ1-1; D unresolved. V lost 3 bases to trimming and J lost 2 bases, with 4 bases between them. The CDR3 consists of 12 residues. Germline loops: CDR1 MDHEN, CDR2 SYDVKM. The CDR3 loop reads CASSLGNTEAFF. In nucleotides, the CDR3 is TGTGCCAGCAGTTTGGGTAACACTGAAGCTTTCTTT.

This clonotype was counted at least ten times. CDR3 amino acids: CAIRSRGNEQYF. The CDR3 DNA reads TGTGCCATCAGGAGCCGAGGGAACGAGCAGTACTTC. The chain recombines TRBV10-3 with TRBJ2-7; weak D call: TRBD2 (5 bases). Deletions cut 6 bases from V and 5 bases from J, with 11 bases between. Germline lookup yields CDR1 ENHRY and CDR2 SYGVKD. There are 12 residues in the CDR3.

This clonotype was seen many times. V is TRBV12-3 or TRBV12-4 and J is TRBJ2-1; D may match TRBD1 or TRBD2 (5 bases each). This CDR3 is 15 amino acids long. V lost 2 bases and J 8 bases, leaving 16 bases between the germline ends. The CDR3 sequence: CASSLRDPMVDEQFF. CDR3 DNA sequence: TGTGCCAGCAGTTTAAGGGACCCGATGGTCGATGAGCAGTTCTTC.

About this clonotype itself: A much larger clone is a single base away; this may be a read error. V and J are TRBV28 and TRBJ2-1; 7 bases align to TRBD1. CDR1 MDHEN and CDR2 SYDVKM come from the germline V gene. CDR3 length equals 16 residues. CDR3 protein: CAGRIRDSFFNNEQFF. For the CDR3, the DNA is TGTGCCGGCAGAATCCGGGACAGCTTTTTCAACAATGAGCAGTTCTTC.

This clonotype showed up many times. The chain employs TRBV5-1 and TRBJ1-2, with D unclear. CDR3 length: 15 amino acids. V was trimmed by 3 bases and J by 7 bases, leaving 19 bases between them. CDR1 SGHRS and CDR2 YFSETQ come from the germline V gene. CDR3 in amino acids: CASSSDPGAPLGYTF. The CDR3 DNA reads TGCGCCAGCAGCTCAGATCCGGGAGCCCCGCTTGGCTACACCTTC.

This clonotype has at least ten counts. The J gene is TRBJ2-1, the V gene TRBV12-3 or TRBV12-4; 8 bases align to TRBD1. V shed 0 bases and J 5 bases; nucleotides not matched to a gene: 9. The CDR3 sequence is 17 residues long. For the CDR3, the DNA is TGTGCCAGCAGTTTAGCGCTGTCTCTGACAGGGGACAATGAGCAGTTCTTC. This gives the protein CASSLALSLTGDNEQFF.

This clonotype has at least ten counts. J is TRBJ2-3 and V is TRBV7-9; D call uncertain. V was shortened by 5 bases and J by 1 base, with 13 bases between the two germline ends. The CDR3 has 15 amino acids. CDR1 and CDR2 (germline): SEHNR, FQNEAQ (reference sequence). This CDR3 is CASSLDVRGTDTQYF. CDR3 coding DNA: TGTGCCAGCAGCCTAGACGTTAGGGGCACAGATACGCAGTATTTT.

This clonotype was detected many times. The genes are TRBV19 and TRBJ1-5, with D possibly matching TRBD1 (5 bases). This CDR3 contains 15 residues. From germline, CDR1 is LNHDA and CDR2 SQIVND (reference sequence). Trimming left V 1 base short and J 2 bases short, with 9 bases between. Here the CDR3 reads CASSIGGYGNQPQHF. CDR3 nucleotide sequence: TGTGCCAGTAGTATAGGGGGCTATGGCAATCAGCCCCAGCATTTT.

This clonotype showed up just once. The chain carries TRBV7-9 and TRBJ1-1; D not resolved. This CDR3 spans 14 amino acids. The V gene lost 5 bases and the J gene lost 3 bases, with 13 bases spanning the gap. Germline CDR1 reads SEHNR; CDR2 reads FQNEAQ (reference sequence). The CDR3 nucleotides are TGTGCCAGCAGCATGGGATGGGTTCACACTGAAGCTTTCTTT. Residues: CASSMGWVHTEAFF.

On this clonotype itself: The junction shows a germline mismatch at one end, possibly a read error. The chain is built from TRBV6-5 and TRBJ1-5; D possibly corresponds to TRBD1 (5 bases). Per germline, CDR1 MNHEY and CDR2 SVGAGI. This CDR3 is built from 15 residues. The CDR3 loop reads CASSYSWGPNRPQHF. The DNA of the CDR3 is TGTGCCAGCAGTTACTCATGGGGACCTAATCGGCCCCAGCATTTT.

This clonotype turned up a few times. A read error may be the cause here, since a much bigger clone is one base away. The chain recombines TRBV6-5 with TRBJ2-5; 7 bases agree with TRBD2. The CDR3 runs 16 residues. CDR1 and CDR2 from the germline V gene are MNHEY and SVGAGI. CDR3 sequence: CASSSFRGRSGEPQYF. The CDR3 nucleotides read TGTGCCAGCAGTTCCTTTCGCGGGAGAAGTGGAGAGCCCCAGTACTTC.

This clonotype was counted at least ten times. The J gene is TRBJ2-7, the V gene TRBV4-3; TRBD2 matches at 10 bases. CDR3 size: 17 residues. V was clipped by 0 bases and J by 2 bases; unmatched bases: 7. Germline CDR1 and CDR2: LGHNA and YSLEER. The CDR3 nucleotides read TGCGCCAGCAGCCAAGACAGAGGACTAGCGGCCACCTACGAGCAGTACTTC. Translated, it gives CASSQDRGLAATYEQYF.

Concerning this clonotype: A much larger clone differs by one base, so this may be a read error. The chain joins TRBV7-2 to TRBJ1-5, with TRBD1 matching 9 bases. The junction had 7 bases not matched to a gene; V was cut back by 5 bases and J by 5 bases. The CDR3 spans 15 residues. Germline CDR1 reads SGHTA; CDR2 reads FQGNSA. The CDR3: CASSITTGGYQPQHF. The CDR3 DNA sequence: TGTGCCAGCAGCATCACGACAGGGGGTTATCAGCCCCAGCATTTT.

This clonotype was counted at least ten times. The chain employs TRBV5-6 and TRBJ2-5, with D tentatively TRBD2 (6 bases). Germline assignment: CDR1 SGHDT and CDR2 YYEEEE. The CDR3 is 15 amino acids. V lost 0 bases to trimming and J lost 5 bases, with 14 bases between them. CDR3 amino acids: CASSLALIGGETQYF. The CDR3 DNA follows: TGTGCCAGCAGCTTGGCTCTGATCGGGGGTGAGACCCAGTACTTC.

This clonotype was counted many times. V and J are TRBV13 and TRBJ2-7; a possible D gene is TRBD2 (5 bases). Germline-derived CDR1 and CDR2 are PRHDT and FYEKMQ (reference sequence). V lost 3 bases to trimming and J lost 0 bases, with 12 bases between them. This CDR3 spans 15 amino acids. The CDR3 DNA reads as TGTGCCAGCAGCTTGGCTCGTGGGAGCTCCTACGAGCAGTACTTC. Protein product: CASSLARGSSYEQYF.